This T cell receptor beta chain was sequenced for a study of blood T cell repertoires in COVID-19. Deletions cut 6 bases from V and 1 base from J, with 9 bases between. Per the germline V gene, CDR1 is SNHLY and CDR2 is FYNNEI. This CDR3 has 13 amino acids. As originally analysed: Researchers report that nucleated cell counts were estimated from reference gene primer amplification. This table comes from immunoSEQ multiplex PCR, and its TCRdb copy is limited to in-frame clones, with some not included. V and J calls and clone size follow that table, whereas D and trimming were derived from the DNA. The data hold roughly 440,000 clones, with 88% observed a single time.

The sample consisted of peripheral blood. The chain employs TRBV2 and TRBJ1-1; D not resolved. This receptor was identified in a woman between 50 and 59 years old with COVID-19, enrolled during active disease. The CDR3, as DNA: TGTGCCAGCAGCGACGGGGAGAACACTGAAGCTTTCTTT. It translates to CASSDGENTEAFF.